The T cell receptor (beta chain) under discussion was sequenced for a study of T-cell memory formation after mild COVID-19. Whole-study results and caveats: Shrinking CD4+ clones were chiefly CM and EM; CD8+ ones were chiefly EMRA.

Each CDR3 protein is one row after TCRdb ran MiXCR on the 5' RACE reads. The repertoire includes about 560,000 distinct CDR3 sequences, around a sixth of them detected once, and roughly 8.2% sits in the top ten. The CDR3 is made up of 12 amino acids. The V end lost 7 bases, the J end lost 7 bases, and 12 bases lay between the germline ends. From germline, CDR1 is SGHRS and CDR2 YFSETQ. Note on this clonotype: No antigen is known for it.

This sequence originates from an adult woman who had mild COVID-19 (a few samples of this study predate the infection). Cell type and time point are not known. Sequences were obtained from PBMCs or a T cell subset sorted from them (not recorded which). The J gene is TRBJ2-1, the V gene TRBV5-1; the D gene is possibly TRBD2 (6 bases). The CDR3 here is CASGRGWNEQFF. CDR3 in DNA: TGCGCCAGCGGCCGGGGGTGGAATGAGCAGTTCTTC. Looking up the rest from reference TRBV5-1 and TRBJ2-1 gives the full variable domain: KAGVTQTPRYLIKTRGQQVTLSCSPISGHRSVSWYQQTPGQGLQFLFEYFSETQRNKGNFPGRFSGRQFSNSRSEMNVSTLELGDSALYLCASGRGWNEQFFGPGTRLTVL.